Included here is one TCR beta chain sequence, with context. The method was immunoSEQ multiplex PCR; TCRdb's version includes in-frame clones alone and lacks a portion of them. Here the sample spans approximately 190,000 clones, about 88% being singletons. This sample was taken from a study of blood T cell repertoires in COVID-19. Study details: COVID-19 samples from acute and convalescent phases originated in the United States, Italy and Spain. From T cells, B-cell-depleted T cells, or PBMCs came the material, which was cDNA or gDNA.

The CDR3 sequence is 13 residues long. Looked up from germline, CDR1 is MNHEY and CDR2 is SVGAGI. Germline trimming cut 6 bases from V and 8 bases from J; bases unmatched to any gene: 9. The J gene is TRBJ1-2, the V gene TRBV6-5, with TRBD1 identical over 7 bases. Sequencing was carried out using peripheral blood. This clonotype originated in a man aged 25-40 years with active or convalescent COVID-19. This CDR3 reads CASSPTGAKGYTF. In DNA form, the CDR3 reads TGTGCCAGCAGCCCAACAGGGGCTAAAGGCTACACCTTC.